The clone carrying this T cell receptor (beta chain) is a singleton in its sample. Germline V lookup: CDR1 MDHEN, CDR2 SYDVKM. This CDR3 is 15 amino acids long. Losses at the gene ends were 6 bases for V and 0 bases for J; bases not matched to a gene: 7. This sample is part of a study of cytomegalovirus exposure and HLA in healthy donors. Across the whole study: In terms of ancestry, the Caucasian-associated cluster contained roughly 81% of the approximately 430 genotyped donors.

In nominal health when sampled, donors likely had unrecorded immune exposures nonetheless. PCR employed 60 Vbeta and 13 Jbeta primers. Assay used: immunoSEQ multiplex PCR; TCRdb lists only in-frame clones, some missing. Among over 150,000 clones listed, about four fifths were seen once. Sequencing input: PBMCs. This TCR was recovered from a man between 18 and 35 years old in good health and CMV-seronegative. The V gene is TRBV28, the J gene TRBJ2-7; the match to TRBD2 covers 8 bases. The CDR3 loop is CASRPGGPSSYEQYV. CDR3 nucleotide sequence: TGTGCCAGCAGACCGGGGGGGCCGAGCTCCTACGAGCAGTACGTC.